The TCR beta chain under discussion was sequenced for a study of shared clonotypes between healthy human individuals. Germline V gives CDR1 SGHDT, CDR2 YYEEEE. Trimming stripped 0 bases from V and 7 bases from J, with 11 bases between. This CDR3 spans 14 amino acids. Profiling relied on immunoSEQ multiplex PCR, and the TCRdb table lists in-frame clones only, not all of them. This table has nearly 1 million clones, roughly 72% appearing once. The chain carries TRBV5-6 and TRBJ2-4; D unresolved. Sequencing input: memory CD4+ T cells sorted from blood. Subset described: CD45RA-negative fraction. The TCR originated in a man younger than 35 in good health. CDR3 residues: CASSLGSTVNIQYF. CDR3 in DNA: TGTGCCAGCAGCTTGGGTTCGACGGTGAACATTCAGTACTTC.